This TCR beta chain was retrieved from a study of shared clonotypes between healthy human individuals. V was trimmed by 0 bases and J by 5 bases, leaving 10 bases between them. CDR3 size: 14 residues. The germline V gene encodes CDR1 MNHNS and CDR2 SASEGT. Original handling: Sequence data from immunoSEQ were junction-only and lacked quality scores; consequently, filtering differed. Clones were sequenced by immunoSEQ multiplex PCR, and TCRdb holds only the in-frame ones, with some missing. Clone size and V and J calls were adopted from that table, with D and trimming inferred from the DNA. The profile covers a few million clones, with 90% to 95% appearing a single time and 0.39% taken by the ten largest.

The V call is TRBV6-1, the J call TRBJ1-2; a weak D match, TRBD1 (5 bases). The material sequenced was naive CD4+ T cells from PBMCs. The subset denotes: CD45RA+ positively selected. The sequence was obtained from a young man in good health. Some clones in this sample may be carry-over from other donors' samples. This CDR3 reads CASSEAKGRYGYTF. CDR3 nucleotide sequence: TGTGCCAGCAGTGAAGCAAAGGGACGGTATGGCTACACCTTC.